What follows describes a single T cell receptor (beta chain). This record comes from a study of control samples from healthy donors and cancer patients. Clones were read by immunoSEQ multiplex PCR, and TCRdb kept only the in-frame ones, dropping some. The sample shows tens of thousands of clones, 70% of them seen only once. The germline V and J ends were trimmed by 9 bases and 3 bases, with 11 bases remaining between them. CDR3 length: 12 residues. Germline V gene data show CDR1 as KGHDR and CDR2 as SFDVKD. This chain joins TRBV24-1 and TRBJ2-7; maybe TRBD1 (5 bases). Sequenced material: formalin-fixed, paraffin-embedded tissue. This TCR was sampled from a male donor with melanoma. Written as DNA, the CDR3 is TGTGCCACCGTGAAGGGGAACTACGAGCAGTACTTC. Translated: CATVKGNYEQYF.